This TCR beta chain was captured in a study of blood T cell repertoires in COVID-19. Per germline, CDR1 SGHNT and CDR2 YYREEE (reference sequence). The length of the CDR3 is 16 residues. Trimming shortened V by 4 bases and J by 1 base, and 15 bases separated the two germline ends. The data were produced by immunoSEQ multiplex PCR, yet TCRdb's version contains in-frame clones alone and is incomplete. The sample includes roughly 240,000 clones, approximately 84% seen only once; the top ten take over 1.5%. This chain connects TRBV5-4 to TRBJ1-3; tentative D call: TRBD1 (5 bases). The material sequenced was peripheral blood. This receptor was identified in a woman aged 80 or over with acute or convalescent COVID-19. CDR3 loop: CASSLGGDSSGNTIYF. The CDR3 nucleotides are TGTGCCAGCAGCCTGGGGGGGGATAGTTCTGGAAACACCATATATTTT.